Below, 4 T cell receptor beta chains from the same sample are listed, as sequenced in a study of blood T cells in healthy people across ages. For the second PCR, which ran for 7 to 11 cycles, a sample-barcoded 5' primer and a J-beta primer mix were used. MiXCR, applied by TCRdb to the 5' RACE reads, yields one record per CDR3 protein. This table holds more than 1,000,000 distinct CDR3 sequences, under 30% found once. The sample also formed part of further work on T cells of mothers and their children.

The sample consisted of blood. All receptors come from a girl aged 2 to 9 in good health.

The rearrangement joins TRBV12-3 or TRBV12-4 to TRBJ1-4; 7 bases are shared with TRBD1. CDR3 length equals 14 residues. The junction had 9 bases not matched to a gene; V was cut back by 6 bases and J by 8 bases. CDR3 loop: CASSSDRVAEKLFF. In DNA, the CDR3 is TGTGCCAGCAGCTCTGACAGGGTAGCGGAAAAACTGTTTTTT.

This clonotype was seen only a few times. The chain links TRBV29-1 to TRBJ1-4, with D perhaps matching TRBD1 (5 bases). The germline V and J ends were trimmed by 7 bases and 7 bases, with 13 bases remaining between them. The length of the CDR3 is 12 residues. Germline V CDR1 and CDR2: SQVTM, ANQGSEA. The CDR3 coding sequence is TGCAGCGGAGGCCGGGACGGTGAAAAACTGTTTTTT. It yields the protein CSGGRDGEKLFF.

The J gene is TRBJ1-5, the V gene TRBV12-3 or TRBV12-4; perhaps TRBD1 as D (5 bases). V was trimmed by 7 bases and J by 6 bases, leaving 16 bases between them. The CDR3 covers 14 residues. CDR3 DNA sequence: TGTGCCAGCACCCGGGGGGGGAGGGGTCAGCCCCAGCATTTT. This codes for CASTRGGRGQPQHF.

The chain is built from TRBV6-5 and TRBJ2-7; weak D call: TRBD1 (5 bases). Trimming cost V 6 bases and J 0 bases, with 12 bases left between them. CDR3 length: 14 amino acids. Germline assignment: CDR1 MNHEY and CDR2 SVGAGI. The CDR3 loop is CASSPQVFSYEQYF. The DNA of the CDR3 is TGTGCCAGCAGCCCACAGGTATTCTCCTACGAGCAGTACTTC.